This T cell receptor beta chain emerged from a study of blood T cell repertoires in COVID-19. Study summary: Sample material is recorded as cDNA or gDNA derived from T cells, B-cell-depleted T cells, or PBMCs.

This clone came up once. Trimming stripped 4 bases from V and 7 bases from J, with 14 bases between. This CDR3 has 13 residues. The germline V gene encodes CDR1 WSHSY and CDR2 SAAADI. Recruitment covered about 25 US areas and drew participants whose ages spanned about 18 to 100 years. Sequencing was performed with immunoSEQ multiplex PCR; in TCRdb, only in-frame clones are kept and a portion is missing. The table shows some 150,000 clones, with around 78% occurring only once. V and J are TRBV10-2 and TRBJ2-7; a weak D match, TRBD2 (6 bases). The TCR was taken from a woman between 45 and 65 years old who had recovered from COVID-19. The sequencing sample was made of PBMCs or T cells enriched from blood (not recorded which). The CDR3 coding sequence is TGCGCCAGCAGTGCAACAGAAGGAGGGGAGCAGTACGTC. It is translated as CASSATEGGEQYV.